These 16 T cell receptor beta chains were all obtained from the same sample, sequenced in a study of T cell responses to AZD1222 COVID-19 vaccine. This table comes from immunoSEQ multiplex PCR, and its TCRdb copy is limited to in-frame clones, with some not included. The top ten clones hold 0.55% of a sample with about 270,000 clones, about 94% of them seen once. Sequenced material: peripheral blood, taken 28 days after the second AZD1222 dose. Receptors originate from an adult who received the AZD1222 COVID-19 vaccine.

The chain carries TRBV2 and TRBJ2-7; TRBD1 might be the D (7 bases). The CDR3 covers 12 residues. With 8 bases removed from V and 2 bases from J, the gap between germline ends came to 10 bases. Germline V lookup: CDR1 SNHLY, CDR2 FYNNEI. CDR3 bases: TGTGCCAGCGCGGGACAGACCTACGAGCAGTACTTC. As protein: CASAGQTYEQYF.

This chain connects TRBV5-5 to TRBJ1-2; 8 bases agree with TRBD1. The V gene's germline CDR1 is SGHKS and CDR2 YYEKEE (reference sequence). J gave up 4 bases and V 0 bases, and 8 bases lay outside the gene matches. CDR3 length equals 16 residues. CDR3 coding DNA: TGTGCCAGCAGCTTGGCCGGGCAGGGGGCTGGCTATGGCTACACCTTC. Its translation is CASSLAGQGAGYGYTF.

This chain joins TRBV7-2 and TRBJ2-7; D unclear. The germline V gene encodes CDR1 SGHTA and CDR2 FQGNSA. The CDR3 has 11 residues. V was cut by 5 bases and J by 1 base, with 3 bases left in between. The CDR3 protein is CASSGSYEQYF. The CDR3 DNA follows: TGTGCCAGCAGCGGATCCTACGAGCAGTACTTC.

The rearrangement uses TRBV7-9 and TRBJ1-5; the D is unclear. Trimming shortened V by 5 bases and J by 9 bases, and 11 bases separated the two germline ends. The CDR3 runs 12 residues. Germline V gives CDR1 SEHNR, CDR2 FQNEAQ (reference sequence). CDR3 region: CASSPQGRPQHF. The CDR3 bases are TGTGCCAGCAGCCCACAAGGACGGCCCCAGCATTTT.

This clone appeared once. The J gene is TRBJ2-2, the V gene TRBV2; 9 positions agree with TRBD1. Germline trimming cut 8 bases from V and 5 bases from J; bases unmatched to any gene: 6. Germline V CDR1 and CDR2: SNHLY, FYNNEI. The CDR3 spans 14 residues. The CDR3 nucleotides read TGTGCCAGCGAGACAGGGGGAAGGACCGGGGAGCTGTTTTTT. It translates to CASETGGRTGELFF. The full variable domain, completed using reference TRBV2 and TRBJ2-2, is EPEVTQTPSHQVTQMGQEVILRCVPISNHLYFYWYRQILGQKVEFLVSFYNNEISEKSEIFDDQFSVERPDGSNFTLKIRSTKLEDSAMYFCASETGGRTGELFFGEGSRLTVL.

The chain joins TRBV23-1 to TRBJ2-7; tentatively, D is TRBD1 (5 bases). TRBV23-1 is an ORF, and what it does is uncertain. Deletions cut 8 bases from V and 4 bases from J, with 9 bases between. This CDR3 is built from 11 residues. The CDR3 sequence is CASSTVYEQYF. The CDR3 coding sequence is TGCGCCAGCTCGACAGTTTACGAGCAGTACTTC.

The chain is built from TRBV19 and TRBJ1-4; D possibly corresponds to TRBD1 (6 bases). Germline CDR1 and CDR2: LNHDA and SQIVND (reference sequence). Trimming took off 5 bases at V and 8 bases at J, with 15 bases between the two ends. The CDR3 loop spans 14 amino acids. CDR3 bases: TGTGCCAGTAGTGGTTGGGGGGCGGACGAAAAACTGTTTTTT. It encodes CASSGWGADEKLFF. Full variable domain (outside the CDR3, taken from reference TRBV19 and TRBJ1-4): DGGITQSPKYLFRKEGQNVTLSCEQNLNHDAMYWYRQDPGQGLRLIYYSQIVNDFQKGDIAEGYSVSREKKESFPLTVTSAQKNPTAFYLCASSGWGADEKLFFGSGTQLSVL.

The chain couples TRBV9 to TRBJ2-1; D possibly corresponds to TRBD2 (6 bases). The length of the CDR3 is 16 residues. Germline values: CDR1 SGDLS, CDR2 YYNGEE. Trimming took 0 bases from V and 6 from J, leaving 16 bases between them. The CDR3 is CASSVDAGRTINEQFF. CDR3 in DNA: TGTGCCAGCAGCGTAGATGCGGGGAGGACCATCAATGAGCAGTTCTTC.

J is TRBJ2-5 and V is TRBV28; 7 nucleotides match TRBD2. CDR1 and CDR2 (germline): MDHEN, SYDVKM. This CDR3 is built from 15 residues. V shed 4 bases and J 0 bases; nucleotides not matched to a gene: 5. CDR3 in DNA: TGTGCCAGCAGTTGGACTAGTTGGTACCAAGAGACCCAGTACTTC. Its translation: CASSWTSWYQETQYF. Using reference TRBV28 and TRBJ2-5 for the parts outside the CDR3, the full variable domain is DVKVTQSSRYLVKRTGEKVFLECVQDMDHENMFWYRQDPGLGLRLIYFSYDVKMKEKGDIPEGYSVSREKKERFSLILESASTNQTSMYLCASSWTSWYQETQYFGPGTRLLVL.

The V gene is TRBV9, the J gene TRBJ1-1; no clear D. Trimming removed 3 bases at V and 0 bases at J, with 9 bases between. The CDR3 consists of 14 residues. Germline CDR1 reads SGDLS; CDR2 reads YYNGEE. CDR3 coding DNA: TGTGCCAGCAGCGAGGCAGCCATGAACACTGAAGCTTTCTTT. It is translated as CASSEAAMNTEAFF.

The V gene is TRBV6-5, the J gene TRBJ1-6, with D hard to call. The CDR3 length is 14 residues. Trimming left V 2 bases short and J 9 bases short, with 11 bases between. Germline-derived CDR1 and CDR2 are MNHEY and SVGAGI. CDR3: CASSYLDLASPLHF. CDR3 in DNA: TGTGCCAGCAGTTACCTAGACCTTGCTTCACCCCTCCACTTT.

The DNA for the CDR3 is TGTGCCAGCAGCCGAGGGGGGGCGGCAAACACCGGGGAGCTGTTTTTT. Amino acid sequence: CASSRGGAANTGELFF. V gene TRBV7-8 combines with J gene TRBJ2-2; tentative D call: TRBD2 (7 bases). Between the trimmed V and J ends, which lost 5 bases and 2 bases, there was a span of 15 bases. This CDR3 is 16 amino acids long. Germline-derived CDR1 and CDR2 are SGHVS and FQNEAQ.

The V call is TRBV11-1, the J call TRBJ1-1, with D possibly TRBD1 on 6 matching bases. Germline assignment: CDR1 SGHAT and CDR2 FQDESV (reference sequence). This CDR3 contains 15 residues. Trimming cost V 1 base and J 0 bases, with 9 bases left between them. The chain's CDR3 is CASSLGTVMNTEAFF. The CDR3, as DNA: TGTGCCAGCAGCTTAGGGACAGTTATGAACACTGAAGCTTTCTTT. Filled out from reference TRBV11-1 and TRBJ1-1, the complete variable domain reads EAEVAQSPRYKITEKSQAVAFWCDPISGHATLYWYRQILGQGPELLVQFQDESVVDDSQLPKDRFSAERLKGVDSTLKIQPAELGDSAMYLCASSLGTVMNTEAFFGQGTRLTVV.

With regard to this clone: Other nucleotide sequences in the sample specify the same CDR3. The chain couples TRBV9 to TRBJ1-1, with D unresolved. The germline CDR1 and CDR2 sequences are SGDLS and YYNGEE. The CDR3 runs to 13 residues. Trimming removed 2 bases at V and 1 base at J, with 6 bases between. Here the CDR3 reads CASSVGTNTEAFF. As DNA, the CDR3 is TGTGCCAGCAGCGTTGGCACGAACACTGAAGCTTTCTTT.

J is TRBJ1-1 and V is TRBV5-1, with D unclear. The CDR3 has 14 amino acids. V dropped 3 bases and J dropped 0 bases, with 9 bases sitting between them. Germline CDR1 SGHRS, CDR2 YFSETQ. The CDR3 sequence is CASSSGRMNTEAFF. CDR3 DNA: TGCGCCAGCAGCTCTGGACGGATGAACACTGAAGCTTTCTTT. Variable domain in full (rest from reference TRBV5-1 and TRBJ1-1): KAGVTQTPRYLIKTRGQQVTLSCSPISGHRSVSWYQQTPGQGLQFLFEYFSETQRNKGNFPGRFSGRQFSNSRSEMNVSTLELGDSALYLCASSSGRMNTEAFFGQGTRLTVV.

The chain couples TRBV10-3 to TRBJ2-7; D is uncertain. From germline, CDR1 is ENHRY and CDR2 SYGVKD. The CDR3 loop spans 11 amino acids. V dropped 7 bases and J dropped 4 bases, with 8 bases sitting between them. This chain's CDR3 is CAIKGQYEQYF. CDR3 sequence (DNA): TGTGCCATCAAGGGTCAATACGAGCAGTACTTC.